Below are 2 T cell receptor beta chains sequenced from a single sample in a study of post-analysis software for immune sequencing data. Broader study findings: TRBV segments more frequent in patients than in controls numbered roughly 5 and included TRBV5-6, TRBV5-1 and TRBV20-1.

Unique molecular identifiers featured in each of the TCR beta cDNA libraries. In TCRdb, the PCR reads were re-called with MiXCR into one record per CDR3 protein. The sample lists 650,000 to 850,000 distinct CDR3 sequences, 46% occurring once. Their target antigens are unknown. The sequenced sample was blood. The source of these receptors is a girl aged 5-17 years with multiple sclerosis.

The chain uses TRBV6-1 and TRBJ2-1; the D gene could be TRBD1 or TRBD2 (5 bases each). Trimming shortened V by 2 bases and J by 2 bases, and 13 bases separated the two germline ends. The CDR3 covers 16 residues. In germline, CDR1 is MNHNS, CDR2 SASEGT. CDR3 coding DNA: TGTGCCAGCAGTGAATGGGGGACGGAGACCTACAATGAGCAGTTCTTC. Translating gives CASSEWGTETYNEQFF.

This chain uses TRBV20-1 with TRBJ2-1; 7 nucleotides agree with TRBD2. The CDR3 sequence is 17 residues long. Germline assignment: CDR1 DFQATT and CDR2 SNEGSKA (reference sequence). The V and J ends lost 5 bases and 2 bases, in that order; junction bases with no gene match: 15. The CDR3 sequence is CSAPPAAGEIPYNEQFF. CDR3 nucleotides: TGCAGTGCTCCCCCCGCGGCGGGAGAAATACCCTACAATGAGCAGTTCTTC.